This note documents a single T cell receptor (beta chain) sequence. Mismatch with germline at one junction end may stem from a read error. These data come from a study of T cell changes during pregnancy in multiple sclerosis. CDR3 size: 15 residues. Germline V gene lookup returns CDR1 SGHTA and CDR2 FQGNSA. Using immunoSEQ multiplex PCR, the repertoire was profiled, and TCRdb retains in-frame clones only, with some absent. Here the sample spans tens of thousands of clones, around 94% being singletons. The chain is built from TRBV7-2 and TRBJ2-3, with 9 bases that match TRBD2. The source of this sequence is a female donor with multiple sclerosis, enrolled in a pregnancy study. The sample was CD4+ T cells from peripheral blood mononuclear cells, taken after pregnancy. The CDR3 sequence is CASSFAGTSKDTQYF. In nucleotides, the CDR3 is TGTGCCAGCAGCTTTGCTGGGACTAGCAAAGATACGCAGTATTTT.